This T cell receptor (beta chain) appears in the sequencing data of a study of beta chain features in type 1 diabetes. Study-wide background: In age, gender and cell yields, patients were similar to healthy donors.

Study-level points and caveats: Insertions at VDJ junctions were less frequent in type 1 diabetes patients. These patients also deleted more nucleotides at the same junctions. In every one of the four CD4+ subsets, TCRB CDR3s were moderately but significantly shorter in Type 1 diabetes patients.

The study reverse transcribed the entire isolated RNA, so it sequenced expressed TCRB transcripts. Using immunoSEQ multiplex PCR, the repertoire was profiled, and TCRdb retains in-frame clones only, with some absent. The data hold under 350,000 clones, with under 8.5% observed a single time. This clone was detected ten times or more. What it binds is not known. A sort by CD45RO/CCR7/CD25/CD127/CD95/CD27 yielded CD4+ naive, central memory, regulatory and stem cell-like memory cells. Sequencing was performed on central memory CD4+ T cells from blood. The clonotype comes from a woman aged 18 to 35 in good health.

CDR3: CASSYTGGGYNEQFF. CDR3 nucleotide sequence: TGTGCCAGCAGCTATACAGGGGGAGGCTACAATGAGCAGTTCTTC. The chain couples TRBV7-3 to TRBJ2-1, with TRBD1 matching over 8 bases. J gave up 3 bases and V 4 bases, and 5 bases lay outside the gene matches. CDR1 and CDR2 from the germline V gene are SGHTA and FQGTGA. The CDR3 length is 15 residues.